This TCR beta chain originates from a study of regulatory T cells in long-lasting Graves disease. On the study more broadly: Over-5-year antithyroid drug use with positive TSH receptor antibodies defined persistent Graves' disease in the study. Findings of the study overall: The researchers studied only peripheral blood, not thyroid tissue.

Noted time point: persistent/refractory GD, antithyroid drugs over 5 years with positive TRAb. PBMC-extracted RNA yielded the TCR library. Details on this clonotype: No antigen is known for it.

Assembly of TCR beta libraries relied on iRepertoire HTBI primers together with Arm-PCR of CDR3 regions. One entry per CDR3 protein results from TCRdb running MiXCR on the multiplex PCR reads. Among almost 350,000 distinct CDR3 sequences listed, around a fifth were seen once. The sample consisted of peripheral blood mononuclear cells (PBMCs), taken when the disease was refractory, from a patient treated with antithyroid drugs. This receptor was obtained from a female donor with Graves disease.

In DNA form, the CDR3 reads TGCGCCAGCAGCCAAGTGGACAACCCGAGCTCTGGAAACACCATATATTTT. Translation gives CASSQVDNPSSGNTIYF. V usage is TRBV4-1 and J usage is TRBJ1-3, with a weak D call TRBD1 (5 bases). The CDR3 is 17 residues long. CDR1 and CDR2 (germline): MGHRA, YSYEKL. Between the trimmed V and J ends, which lost 1 base and 0 bases, there was a span of 13 bases.